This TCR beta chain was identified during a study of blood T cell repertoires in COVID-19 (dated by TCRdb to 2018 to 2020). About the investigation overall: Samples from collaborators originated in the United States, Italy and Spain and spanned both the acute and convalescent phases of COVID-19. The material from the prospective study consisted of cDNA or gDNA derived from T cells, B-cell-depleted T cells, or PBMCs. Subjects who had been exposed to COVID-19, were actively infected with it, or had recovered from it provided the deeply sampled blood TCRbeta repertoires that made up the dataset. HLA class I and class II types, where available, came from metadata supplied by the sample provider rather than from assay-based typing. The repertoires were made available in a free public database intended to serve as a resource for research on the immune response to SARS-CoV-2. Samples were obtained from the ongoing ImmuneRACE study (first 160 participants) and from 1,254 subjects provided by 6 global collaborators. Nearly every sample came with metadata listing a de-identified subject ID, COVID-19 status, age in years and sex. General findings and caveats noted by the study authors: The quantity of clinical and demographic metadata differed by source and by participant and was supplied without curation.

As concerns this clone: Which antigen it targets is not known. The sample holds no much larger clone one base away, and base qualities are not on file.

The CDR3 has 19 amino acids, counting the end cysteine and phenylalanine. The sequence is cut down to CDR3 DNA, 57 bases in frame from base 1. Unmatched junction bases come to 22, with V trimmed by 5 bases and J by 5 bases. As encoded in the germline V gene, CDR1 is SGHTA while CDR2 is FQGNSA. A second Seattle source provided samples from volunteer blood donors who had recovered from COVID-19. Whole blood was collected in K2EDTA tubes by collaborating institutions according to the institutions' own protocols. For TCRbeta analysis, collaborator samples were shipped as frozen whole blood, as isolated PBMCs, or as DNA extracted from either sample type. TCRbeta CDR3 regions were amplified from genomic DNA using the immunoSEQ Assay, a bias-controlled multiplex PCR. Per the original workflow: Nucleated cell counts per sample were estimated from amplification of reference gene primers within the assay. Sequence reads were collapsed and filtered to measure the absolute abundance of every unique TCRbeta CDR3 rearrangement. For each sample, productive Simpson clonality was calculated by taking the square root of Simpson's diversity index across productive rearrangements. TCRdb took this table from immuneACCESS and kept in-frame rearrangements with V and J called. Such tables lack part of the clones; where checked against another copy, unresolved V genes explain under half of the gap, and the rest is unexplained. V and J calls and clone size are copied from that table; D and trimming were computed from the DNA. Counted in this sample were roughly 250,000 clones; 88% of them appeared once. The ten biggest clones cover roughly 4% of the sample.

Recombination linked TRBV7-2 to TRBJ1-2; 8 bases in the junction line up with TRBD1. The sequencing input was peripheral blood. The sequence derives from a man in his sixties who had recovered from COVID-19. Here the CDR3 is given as CASSEQGGLQGQGGYGYTF. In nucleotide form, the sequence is TGTGCCAGCAGCGAACAGGGGGGGCTGCAGGGCCAGGGAGGTTATGGCTACACCTTC.